A single sample is the source of the 24 T cell receptor beta chains below, sequenced in a study of a mutant IDH1 vaccine in newly diagnosed glioma. Assay used: immunoSEQ multiplex PCR; TCRdb lists only in-frame clones, some missing. The sample includes about 51,000 clones, around four fifths of them seen just once. What these receptors recognize is not known. This sample's time point: week 5, during vaccination. A single vaccine dose contained 300 ug of mutant IDH1 20-mer peptide, and topical imiquimod was used with it. The sample in question was PBMCs, obtained from a glioma patient whose treatment included an IDH1 peptide vaccine. Receptor source: a woman between 40 and 50 years old with glioma.

J is TRBJ1-2 and V is TRBV29-1; 7 bases align to TRBD1. Germline trimming cut 6 bases from V and 3 bases from J; bases unmatched to any gene: 1. The CDR3 spans 11 residues. Germline V gives CDR1 SQVTM, CDR2 ANQGSEA. The DNA of the CDR3 is TGCAGCGTAGACAGGGACTATGGCTACACCTTC. Amino acids: CSVDRDYGYTF. Full variable domain (remainder filled in from reference TRBV29-1 and TRBJ1-2): SAVISQKPSRDICQRGTSLTIQCQVDSQVTMMFWYRQQPGQSLTLIATANQGSEATYESGFVIDKFPISRPNLTFSTLTVSNMSPEDSSIYLCSVDRDYGYTFGSGTRLTVV.

V is TRBV29-1 and J is TRBJ2-7, with D possibly matching TRBD1 (5 bases). V dropped 4 bases and J dropped 9 bases, with 22 bases sitting between them. This CDR3 has 14 amino acids. Germline V CDR1 and CDR2: SQVTM, ANQGSEA. The CDR3 DNA reads as TGCAGCGTTGCACCTTTCCGGACATTGGTAAGGCAGTACTTC. This encodes CSVAPFRTLVRQYF.

The CDR3 sequence is CAWSGRSHPNHNYGYTF. The CDR3 coding sequence is TGTGCCTGGAGTGGTAGGTCCCATCCTAACCATAACTATGGCTACACCTTC. The genes are TRBV30 and TRBJ1-2; D ambiguous. Germline loops: CDR1 GTSNPN, CDR2 SVGIG (reference sequence). Trimming removed 1 base at V and 1 base at J, with 19 bases between. The CDR3 runs to 17 residues.

The V gene is TRBV29-1, the J gene TRBJ2-1; possible D gene TRBD2, 6 bases. CDR3 size: 12 residues. Germline V gene sequence: CDR1 SQVTM, CDR2 ANQGSEA. Trimming took 1 base from V and 12 from J, leaving 13 bases between them. The CDR3 spells CSVEVGTGSQFF. The DNA for the CDR3 is TGCAGCGTTGAAGTGGGGACTGGTTCGCAGTTCTTC.

The CDR3: CASHVPGAAKLFF. The CDR3 nucleotides read TGTGCCAGTCATGTGCCAGGTGCAGCAAAACTGTTTTTT. The chain links TRBV19 to TRBJ1-4; no definite D call. The CDR3 runs to 13 residues. CDR1 is LNHDA and CDR2 is SQIVND in the germline V gene (reference sequence). V shed 8 bases and J shed 10 bases, with 17 bases lying between them.

The V gene is TRBV2, the J gene TRBJ2-5; D unclear. CDR3 length: 12 residues. Trimming cost V 5 bases and J 0 bases, with 4 bases left between them. The germline CDR1 and CDR2 sequences are SNHLY and FYNNEI. The CDR3 DNA sequence: TGTGCCAGCAGTTATAACCAAGAGACCCAGTACTTC. It is translated as CASSYNQETQYF.

The V call is TRBV20-1, the J call TRBJ2-3, with 9 bases fitting TRBD2. V shed 4 bases, J shed 8 bases, and the junction held 1 base outside the gene matches. Per the germline V gene, CDR1 is DFQATT and CDR2 is SNEGSKA (reference sequence). The CDR3 is 11 amino acids. The CDR3 protein is CSAKREVTQYF. CDR3 bases: TGCAGTGCTAAGCGGGAGGTTACGCAGTATTTT.

The chain is built from TRBV5-4 and TRBJ2-3, with D tentatively TRBD1 (7 bases). The CDR3 is 13 amino acids. V lost 4 bases and J lost 5, with 11 bases in between. The germline V gene has CDR1 SGHNT and CDR2 YYREEE (reference sequence). This chain's CDR3 is CASSRQGGDTQYF. The CDR3 bases are TGTGCCAGCAGCCGACAGGGAGGAGATACGCAGTATTTT.

This clone was counted once. The rearrangement joins TRBV20-1 to TRBJ2-3; TRBD1 is a possible D gene (5 bases). Germline V gives CDR1 DFQATT, CDR2 SNEGSKA (reference sequence). The V gene lost 5 bases and the J gene lost 6 bases, with 6 bases spanning the gap. The CDR3 contains 10 residues. Here the CDR3 DNA reads TGCAGTGCTGGGGCGGATACGCAGTATTTT. This codes for CSAGADTQYF.

This chain joins TRBV5-6 and TRBJ2-2; TRBD2 is a possible D gene (6 bases). The CDR3 is 15 amino acids. Germline CDR1 is SGHDT and CDR2 is YYEEEE. Trimming shortened V by 2 bases and J by 4 bases, and 12 bases separated the two germline ends. The CDR3 DNA reads as TGTGCCAGCAGCTTTTGGCGGGGAGTCACCGGGGAGCTGTTTTTT. It encodes CASSFWRGVTGELFF.

The chain joins TRBV19 to TRBJ1-5, with TRBD1 matching 10 bases. V lost 6 bases and J lost 7; bases outside the gene matches: 9. This CDR3 contains 15 residues. CDR1 is LNHDA, CDR2 SQIVND, per germline (reference sequence). The CDR3 nucleotides read TGTGCCAGTAGGATCCCGGGACAGGGGTACCAGCCCCAGCATTTT. This codes for CASRIPGQGYQPQHF. The full variable domain, with the rest looked up from reference TRBV19 and TRBJ1-5, is DGGITQSPKYLFRKEGQNVTLSCEQNLNHDAMYWYRQDPGQGLRLIYYSQIVNDFQKGDIAEGYSVSREKKESFPLTVTSAQKNPTAFYLCASRIPGQGYQPQHFGDGTRLSIL.

This clone was picked up one time. The chain's CDR3 is CSVPGQGTDYGYTF. CDR3 nucleotide sequence: TGCAGCGTTCCCGGCCAAGGAACGGACTATGGCTACACCTTC. This chain joins TRBV29-1 and TRBJ1-2; D gene ambiguous. Germline loops: CDR1 SQVTM, CDR2 ANQGSEA. The CDR3 extends over 14 amino acids. V lost 5 bases and J lost 3, with 16 bases in between.

This clone was seen only a few times. The chain links TRBV18 to TRBJ1-2, with D possibly matching TRBD1 (5 bases). The germline V gene has CDR1 KGHSH and CDR2 LQKENI. The CDR3 has 13 residues. The V gene lost 3 bases and the J gene lost 2 bases, with 7 bases spanning the gap. The chain's CDR3 is CASSPTANYGYTF. The CDR3 region has the DNA TGTGCCAGCTCACCGACAGCCAACTATGGCTACACCTTC.

This clone was picked up one time. CDR3 in amino acids: CASSAGGAWHEQFF. The CDR3 region has the DNA TGTGCCAGCAGTGCAGGGGGGGCGTGGCATGAGCAGTTCTTC. The rearrangement uses TRBV9 and TRBJ2-1, with D possibly called TRBD1 or TRBD2 (7 bases each). The ends were cut back, 5 bases at V and 8 bases at J, with 17 bases in the middle. CDR1 SGDLS and CDR2 YYNGEE come from the germline V gene. The CDR3 is 14 residues long. Combining the CDR3 with reference TRBV9 and TRBJ2-1 gives the whole variable domain DSGVTQTPKHLITATGQRVTLRCSPRSGDLSVYWYQQSLDQGLQFLIQYYNGEERAKGNILERFSAQQFPDLHSELNLSSLELGDSALYFCASSAGGAWHEQFFGPGTRLTVL.

V gene TRBV12-5 combines with J gene TRBJ1-5, with a weak D call TRBD1 (5 bases). V was cut by 4 bases and J by 3 bases, with 19 bases left in between. The CDR3 runs 17 residues. Looked up from germline, CDR1 is LGHNT and CDR2 is FRNRAP. The chain's CDR3 is CASGSSPSVGTNQPQHF. The CDR3 nucleotides are TGTGCTAGTGGTTCCTCCCCCAGCGTTGGGACCAATCAGCCCCAGCATTTT.

The chain combines TRBV6-5 with TRBJ1-3; possibly TRBD1 for D (6 bases). CDR3 length equals 14 residues. Germline values: CDR1 MNHEY, CDR2 SVGAGI. Trimming removed 6 bases at V and 5 bases at J, with 14 bases between. The CDR3 loop is CASSTGTIRNTIYF. DNA of the CDR3: TGTGCCAGCAGCACTGGGACAATTCGAAACACCATATATTTT.

The V gene is TRBV11-3, the J gene TRBJ1-1; 9 bases agree with TRBD1. Germline V CDR1 and CDR2: SGHNT, YENEEA. This CDR3 has 14 amino acids. The ends lost 5 bases at V and 6 bases at J; junction bases unmatched: 7. The CDR3 DNA sequence: TGTGCCAGCAGCCTTGGACAGGGGACTTCTGAAGCTTTCTTT. Protein product: CASSLGQGTSEAFF.

This clone showed up just once. The chain recombines TRBV4-2 with TRBJ2-7, with D perhaps TRBD1 or TRBD2 (5 bases each). This CDR3 is built from 13 residues. V lost 3 bases to trimming and J lost 3 bases, with 9 bases between them. Looked up from germline, CDR1 is LGHNA and CDR2 is YNFKEQ. In DNA form, the CDR3 reads TGTGCCAGCAGCCACGGGACGGGCTACGAGCAGTACTTC. It codes for CASSHGTGYEQYF.

The chain combines TRBV10-3 with TRBJ2-1; D is ambiguous. The length of the CDR3 is 13 residues. V was shortened by 6 bases and J by 4 bases, with 10 bases between the two germline ends. The V gene's germline CDR1 is ENHRY and CDR2 SYGVKD. As DNA, the CDR3 is TGTGCCATCAGCTTAGAGGAGTACAATGAGCAGTTCTTC. This encodes CAISLEEYNEQFF.

The chain combines TRBV19 with TRBJ1-2; D is uncertain. CDR3 length: 18 residues. From germline, CDR1 is LNHDA and CDR2 SQIVND (reference sequence). V was cut by 0 bases and J by 4 bases, with 21 bases left in between. The CDR3 is CASSIDLSSVGEIYGYTF. The DNA of the CDR3 is TGTGCCAGTAGTATAGATCTATCAAGTGTCGGCGAGATCTATGGCTACACCTTC.

V gene TRBV6-5 combines with J gene TRBJ2-5; TRBD1 matches at 8 bases. Germline lookup yields CDR1 MNHEY and CDR2 SVGAGI. After removal of 2 bases from V and 9 bases from J, the junction contained 2 bases not matched to a gene. The CDR3 length is 12 residues. CDR3 DNA: TGTGCCAGCAGTTACGTGGGACAGGCCCAGTACTTC. It yields the protein CASSYVGQAQYF.

The chain joins TRBV7-6 to TRBJ2-7; TRBD1 matches 7 bases. Germline loops: CDR1 SGHVS, CDR2 FNYEAQ. This CDR3 region has 15 residues. The J segment lost 7 bases and the V segment lost 3 bases, leaving 12 bases of the junction unmatched. CDR3 sequence reads: CASSFIPGQTGEQYF. The CDR3 DNA sequence: TGTGCCAGCAGCTTTATACCGGGACAGACGGGGGAGCAGTACTTC.

In its sample, this clone was seen a few times. J is TRBJ1-4 and V is TRBV9; D unresolved. The CDR3 consists of 12 residues. Looked up from germline, CDR1 is SGDLS and CDR2 is YYNGEE. Trimming pared 3 bases from V and 8 bases from J, leaving 8 bases between. CDR3 in amino acids: CASSGLGEKLFF. In DNA form, the CDR3 reads TGTGCCAGCAGCGGGCTTGGGGAAAAACTGTTTTTT.

The chain uses TRBV7-6 and TRBJ2-5; D is unclear. Deletions cut 4 bases from V and 4 bases from J, with 7 bases between. This CDR3 is built from 12 residues. Germline V gene lookup returns CDR1 SGHVS and CDR2 FNYEAQ. The DNA for the CDR3 is TGTGCCAGCAGCTCCCCCCCAGAGACCCAGTACTTC. Translated, it gives CASSSPPETQYF.